This record covers a single T cell receptor beta chain. The target antigen is unknown. The source of the sample is a study of blood T cells in healthy people across ages. Sample-barcoded 5' priming and a J-beta primer mix drove a second PCR of roughly 6 to 12 cycles. A template-switch adaptor that had 12 random nucleotides put a tag on each cDNA molecule. Every sample gave at least 3 million paired-end reads containing CDR3. One entry per CDR3 protein results from TCRdb running MiXCR on the 5' RACE reads. Counted here are about 1.6 million distinct CDR3 sequences, about 32% occurring once; the ten biggest clones make up approximately 10%. Overall study findings and caveats: A greater number of naive CD4+ cells and higher diversity distinguished long-lived donors from aged donors.

Isolation yielded PBMCs, at least 6 million per sample, in every case. The sequence came from a woman younger than 45 in good health. Specimen: blood.

The CDR3 sequence is CSVTARRAPGELFF. The CDR3 nucleotides read TGCAGCGTTACGGCACGAAGGGCCCCCGGGGAGCTGTTTTTT. The J gene is TRBJ2-2, the V gene TRBV29-1; D not resolved. Germline V gene lookup returns CDR1 SQVTM and CDR2 ANQGSEA. Deletions cut 5 bases from V and 6 bases from J, with 16 bases between. This CDR3 has 14 amino acids.